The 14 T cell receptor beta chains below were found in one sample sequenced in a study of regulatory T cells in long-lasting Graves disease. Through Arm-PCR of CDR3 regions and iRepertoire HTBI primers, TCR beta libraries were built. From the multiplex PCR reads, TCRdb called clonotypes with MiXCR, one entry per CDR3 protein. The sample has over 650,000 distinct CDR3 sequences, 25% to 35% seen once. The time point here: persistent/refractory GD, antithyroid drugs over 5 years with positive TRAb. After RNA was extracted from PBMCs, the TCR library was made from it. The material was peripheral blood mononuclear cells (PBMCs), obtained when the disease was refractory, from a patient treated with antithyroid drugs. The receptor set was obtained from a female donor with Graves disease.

The CDR3 DNA reads as TGTGCCAGCAGTACACAGGGGCGGGAGGGCTATGGCTACACCTTC. This translates into CASSTQGREGYGYTF. This sequence joins TRBV27 and TRBJ1-2, with 7 positions matching TRBD1. With V trimmed by 5 bases and J by 4 bases, 10 bases remained unmatched. Per germline, CDR1 MNHEY and CDR2 SMNVEV (reference sequence). The CDR3 runs 15 residues.

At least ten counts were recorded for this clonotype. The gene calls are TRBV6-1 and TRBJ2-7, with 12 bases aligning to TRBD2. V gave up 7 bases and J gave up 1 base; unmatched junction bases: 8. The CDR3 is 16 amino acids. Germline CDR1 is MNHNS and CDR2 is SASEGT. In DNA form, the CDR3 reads TGTGCCAGCATTCGACTAGCGGGAGCGATGTCCTACGAGCAGTACTTC. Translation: CASIRLAGAMSYEQYF.

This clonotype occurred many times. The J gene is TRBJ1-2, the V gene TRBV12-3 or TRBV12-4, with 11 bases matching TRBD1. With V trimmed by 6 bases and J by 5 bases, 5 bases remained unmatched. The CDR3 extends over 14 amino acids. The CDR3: CASSSGTGGYGYTF. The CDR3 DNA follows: TGTGCCAGCAGCTCCGGGACAGGGGGATATGGCTACACCTTC.

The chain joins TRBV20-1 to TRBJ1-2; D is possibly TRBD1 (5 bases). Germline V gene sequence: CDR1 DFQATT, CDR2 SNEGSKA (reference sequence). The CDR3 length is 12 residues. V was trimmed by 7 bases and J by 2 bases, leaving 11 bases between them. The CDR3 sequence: CSGLRGNYGYTF. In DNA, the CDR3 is TGCAGTGGGCTAAGGGGCAACTATGGCTACACCTTC.

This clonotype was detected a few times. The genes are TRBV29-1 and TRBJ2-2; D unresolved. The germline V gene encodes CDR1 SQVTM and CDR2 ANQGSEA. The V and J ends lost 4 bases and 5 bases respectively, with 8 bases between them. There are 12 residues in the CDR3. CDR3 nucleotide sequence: TGCAGCGTTGTCTTATCGACCGGGGAGCTGTTTTTT. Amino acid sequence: CSVVLSTGELFF.

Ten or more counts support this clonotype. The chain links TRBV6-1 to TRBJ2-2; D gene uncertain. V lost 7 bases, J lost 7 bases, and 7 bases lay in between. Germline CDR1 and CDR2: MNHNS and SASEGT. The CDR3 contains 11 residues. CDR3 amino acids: CASIDIGELFF. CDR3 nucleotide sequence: TGTGCCAGCATCGATATCGGGGAGCTGTTTTTT.

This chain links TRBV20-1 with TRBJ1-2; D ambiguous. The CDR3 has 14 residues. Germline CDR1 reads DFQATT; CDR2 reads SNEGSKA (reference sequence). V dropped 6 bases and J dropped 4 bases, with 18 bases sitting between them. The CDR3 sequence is CSAKDRRSGYGYTF. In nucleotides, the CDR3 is TGCAGTGCCAAAGATCGCAGGTCCGGCTATGGCTACACCTTC.

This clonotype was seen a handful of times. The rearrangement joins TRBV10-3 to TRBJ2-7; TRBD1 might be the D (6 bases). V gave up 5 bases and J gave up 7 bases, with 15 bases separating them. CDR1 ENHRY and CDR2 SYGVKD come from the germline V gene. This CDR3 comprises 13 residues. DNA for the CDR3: TGTGCCATCAGTTGGGCAGGGGAAGGGGAGCAGTACTTC. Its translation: CAISWAGEGEQYF.

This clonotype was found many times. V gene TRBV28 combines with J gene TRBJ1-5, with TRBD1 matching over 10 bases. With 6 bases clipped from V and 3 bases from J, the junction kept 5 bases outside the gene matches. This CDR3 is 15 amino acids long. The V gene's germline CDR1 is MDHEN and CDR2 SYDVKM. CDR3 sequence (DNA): TGTGCCAGCAGAATGGGACAGGGGATCAATCAGCCCCAGCATTTT. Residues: CASRMGQGINQPQHF. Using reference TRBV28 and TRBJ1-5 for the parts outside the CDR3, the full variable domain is DVKVTQSSRYLVKRTGEKVFLECVQDMDHENMFWYRQDPGLGLRLIYFSYDVKMKEKGDIPEGYSVSREKKERFSLILESASTNQTSMYLCASRMGQGINQPQHFGDGTRLSIL.

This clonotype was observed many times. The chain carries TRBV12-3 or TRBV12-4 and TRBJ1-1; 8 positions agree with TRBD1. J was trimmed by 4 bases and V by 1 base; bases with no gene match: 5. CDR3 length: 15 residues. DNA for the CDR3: TGTGCCAGCAGTTTAGAAGGGACAGGAATCACTGAAGCTTTCTTT. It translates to CASSLEGTGITEAFF.

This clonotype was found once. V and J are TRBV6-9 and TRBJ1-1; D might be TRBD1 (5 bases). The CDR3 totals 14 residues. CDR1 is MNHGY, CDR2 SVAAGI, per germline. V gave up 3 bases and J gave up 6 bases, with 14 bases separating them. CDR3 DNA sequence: TGTGCCAGCAGTTACTCTCCCTGGGGCGCTGAAGCTTTCTTT. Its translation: CASSYSPWGAEAFF.

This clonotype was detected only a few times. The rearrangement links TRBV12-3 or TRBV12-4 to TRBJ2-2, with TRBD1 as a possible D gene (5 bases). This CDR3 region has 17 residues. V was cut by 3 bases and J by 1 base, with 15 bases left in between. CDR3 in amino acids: CASSLGPTAKNTGELFF. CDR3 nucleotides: TGTGCCAGCAGTTTGGGTCCGACAGCGAAGAACACCGGGGAGCTGTTTTTT.

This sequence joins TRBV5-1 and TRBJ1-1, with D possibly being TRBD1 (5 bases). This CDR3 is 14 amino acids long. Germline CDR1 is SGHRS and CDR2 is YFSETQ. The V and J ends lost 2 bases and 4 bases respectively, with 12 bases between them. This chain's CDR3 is CASSFRGMGTEAFF. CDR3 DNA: TGCGCCAGCAGCTTTCGGGGGATGGGCACTGAAGCTTTCTTT.

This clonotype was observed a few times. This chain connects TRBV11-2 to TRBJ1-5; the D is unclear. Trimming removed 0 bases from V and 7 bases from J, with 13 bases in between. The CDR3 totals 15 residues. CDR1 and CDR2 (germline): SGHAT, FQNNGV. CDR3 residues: CASSLDLSGFQPQHF. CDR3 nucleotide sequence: TGTGCCAGCAGCTTAGATCTTTCGGGATTCCAGCCCCAGCATTTT. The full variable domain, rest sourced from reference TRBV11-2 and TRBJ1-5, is EAGVAQSPRYKIIEKRQSVAFWCNPISGHATLYWYQQILGQGPKLLIQFQNNGVVDDSQLPKDRFSAERLKGVDSTLKIQPAKLEDSAVYLCASSLDLSGFQPQHFGDGTRLSIL.